Included here is one T cell receptor (beta chain) sequence, with context. This entry is derived from a study of blood T cell repertoires in COVID-19. Looking at the study overall: Acute-phase and convalescent COVID-19 samples originated in the United States, Italy and Spain.

This CDR3 is 13 amino acids long. Germline V gives CDR1 SGHNT, CDR2 YYREEE (reference sequence). V dropped 5 bases and J dropped 6 bases, with 13 bases sitting between them. Per the study methods: Amplification of reference gene primers was used by the study to estimate nucleated cell counts. Assay: immunoSEQ multiplex PCR; the TCRdb copy retains only in-frame clones and omits some. D and trimming were read from the DNA, whereas the V and J calls and clone size are those reported in that table. The sample lists about 200,000 clones; about four fifths were seen once. Ages ranged from about 18 to 89 years, with residence in 20 to 30 US areas. Within 2 weeks before study entry, exposed participants met a COVID-19 case.

This sequence originates from a woman aged 45-60 years who had been exposed to COVID-19. The sequencing sample was made of PBMCs or T cells enriched from blood (not recorded which). The chain links TRBV5-4 to TRBJ2-3, with D maybe TRBD1 (6 bases). The CDR3 nucleotides read TGTGCCAGCAGGCAGGGGCTATCCGATACGCAGTATTTT. Protein: CASRQGLSDTQYF.